This entry lists 10 T cell receptor beta chains sequenced from one sample in a study of molecular identifiers for immune sequencing clone quantification. TCRdb processed the PCR reads anew with MiXCR; each CDR3 protein has one entry. This sample has more than 550,000 distinct CDR3 sequences, with 25% found just once. Sequencing was performed on naive CD8+ T cells from blood, with Jurkat cell RNA spiked in. Subset indicated: FACS-sorted CD8+CD4-CCR7+CD45RA+ naive T cells. These TCRs come from a human donor in good health. Some libraries in this study had Jurkat cell RNA spiked in.

This clonotype was seen many times. The V gene is TRBV20-1, the J gene TRBJ2-7, with D unclear. V was cut by 0 bases and J by 4 bases, with 4 bases left in between. Per the germline V gene, CDR1 is DFQATT and CDR2 is SNEGSKA (reference sequence). This CDR3 has 11 residues. The CDR3 here is CSARDEYEQYF. In nucleotides, the CDR3 is TGCAGTGCTAGAGATGAGTACGAGCAGTACTTC.

This clonotype was seen only a few times. The chain is built from TRBV12-3 or TRBV12-4 and TRBJ2-3; TRBD1 is a possible D gene (6 bases). This CDR3 comprises 13 residues. Trimming left V 4 bases short and J 6 bases short, with 11 bases between. As DNA, the CDR3 is TGTGCCAGCAGTTGGACAGAGCCCGATACGCAGTATTTT. Amino acid sequence: CASSWTEPDTQYF.

This clonotype was recorded many times. J is TRBJ2-5 and V is TRBV4-3, with 10 bases aligning to TRBD2. Trimming removed 0 bases from V and 6 bases from J; junction bases left unmatched: 7. There are 16 residues in the CDR3. Germline CDR1 LGHNA, CDR2 YSLEER. The CDR3 here is CASSQDRSGRVKTQYF. CDR3 in DNA: TGCGCCAGCAGCCAAGATCGGAGCGGGAGGGTGAAGACCCAGTACTTC.

The chain is built from TRBV7-9 and TRBJ2-5; perhaps TRBD2 as D (7 bases). V lost 5 bases to trimming and J lost 4 bases, with 20 bases between them. The germline V gene has CDR1 SEHNR and CDR2 FQNEAQ (reference sequence). The CDR3 extends over 16 amino acids. The CDR3 reads CASSNGGAEYRETQYF. The CDR3 DNA reads TGTGCCAGCAGCAATGGGGGGGCTGAGTACCGAGAGACCCAGTACTTC.

A word on this clonotype: This sequence may be a read error, since a much larger clone differs from it by one base. The V call is TRBV4-3, the J call TRBJ2-3; the D gene is possibly TRBD1 (6 bases). The CDR3 is made up of 17 amino acids. The germline V gene encodes CDR1 LGHNA and CDR2 YSLEER. The DNA of the CDR3 is TGCGCCCGCAGCCAAGGGGGTGGAGCCGATTTCACAGATACGCAGTATTTT. Amino acids: CARSQGGGADFTDTQYF.

This clonotype has a count of ten or more. The chain carries TRBV7-2 and TRBJ2-3; unclear D gene. Deletions cut 4 bases from V and 5 bases from J, with 16 bases between. The CDR3 contains 15 residues. The V gene's germline CDR1 is SGHTA and CDR2 FQGNSA. Written as DNA, the CDR3 is TGTGCCAGCAGCTCCCCAGTGGGAATCAAAGATACGCAGTATTTT. This codes for CASSSPVGIKDTQYF.

This clonotype occurred many times. The chain employs TRBV19 and TRBJ1-6, with D maybe TRBD1 (5 bases). This CDR3 has 16 residues. Germline CDR1 and CDR2: LNHDA and SQIVND (reference sequence). V dropped 7 bases and J dropped 5 bases, with 18 bases sitting between them. The CDR3 DNA follows: TGTGCCAGTATGGGATTTCCGACAGCAAATAATTCACCCCTCCACTTT. This gives the protein CASMGFPTANNSPLHF.

The rearrangement links TRBV19 to TRBJ2-3; TRBD2 aligns across 10 bases. The germline V gene has CDR1 LNHDA and CDR2 SQIVND (reference sequence). CDR3 length equals 17 residues. The V gene end was trimmed by 3 bases and the J gene end by 7 bases; junction bases not matched to a gene: 13. The DNA for the CDR3 is TGTGCCAGTAGTATTGGTATAGCGGGGGGACCTAGCCATACGCAGTATTTT. Translation gives CASSIGIAGGPSHTQYF.

There are many counts of this clonotype. The chain uses TRBV12-5 and TRBJ2-3, with D perhaps matching TRBD1 (6 bases). The V and J ends lost 4 bases and 0 bases respectively, with 11 bases between them. Germline-derived CDR1 and CDR2 are LGHNT and FRNRAP. The CDR3 is 15 amino acids. CDR3 nucleotides: TGTGCTAGTGGTTCAATGGGGGCGAGCACAGATACGCAGTATTTT. Its translation is CASGSMGASTDTQYF.

Comment on this clonotype: An end of the junction does not agree with germline; a read error may underlie this. V is TRBV20-1 and J is TRBJ1-1; D is possibly TRBD1 (6 bases). Germline CDR1 is DFQATT and CDR2 is SNEGSKA (reference sequence). The CDR3 is 12 amino acids. CDR3 amino acids: CSASPGATVAFF. The CDR3 DNA is TGCAGTGCTAGCCCAGGGGCCACTGTAGCTTTCTTT.